What follows are 11 T cell receptor beta chains derived from one specimen sequenced in a study of T cell repertoires in cytomegalovirus infection. These receptors have no identified antigens. TCRdb called the reads again in MiXCR, with one record for every CDR3 protein. The sample lists about 310,000 distinct CDR3 sequences, 20% to 25% seen once, with 13% in the top ten. The material sequenced was cultured PBMCs, taken from culture after CMV antigen stimulation. The receptors here all came from a human donor in good health (CMV status not recorded). Some clones in this sample may be carry-over from other donors' samples.

This clonotype has a count of ten or more. CDR3 protein: CASSESSGRAGRTQYF. The CDR3 region has the DNA TGTGCCAGTAGTGAGTCTAGCGGGAGGGCCGGCAGGACCCAGTACTTC. This chain connects TRBV19 to TRBJ2-5, with TRBD2 matching over 12 bases. The CDR3 length is 16 residues. Germline V gene data show CDR1 as LNHDA and CDR2 as SQIVND (reference sequence). Germline trimming cut 5 bases from V and 7 bases from J; bases unmatched to any gene: 11.

There are a few counts of this clonotype. The chain is built from TRBV11-2 and TRBJ2-7, with TRBD2 matching 8 bases. Germline V gives CDR1 SGHAT, CDR2 FQNNGV. With V trimmed by 3 bases and J by 9 bases, 7 bases remained unmatched. The CDR3 runs to 13 residues. Here the CDR3 reads CASSFGAGDRQYV. The CDR3 DNA reads as TGTGCCAGCAGCTTCGGAGCGGGAGATCGGCAGTACGTC.

Only a few counts were recorded for this clonotype. The CDR3, as DNA: TGTGCCACCAGCAGAGACCGGGTGAACACTGAAGCTTTCTTT. This sequence encodes CATSRDRVNTEAFF. J is TRBJ1-1 and V is TRBV15; D ambiguous. CDR1 is LNHNV and CDR2 is YYDKDF in the germline V gene (reference sequence). V dropped 0 bases and J dropped 0 bases, with 5 bases sitting between them. The CDR3 extends over 14 amino acids.

V usage is TRBV7-6 and J usage is TRBJ2-2; tentative D call: TRBD1 (5 bases). Trimming stripped 5 bases from V and 6 bases from J, with 16 bases between. Per germline, CDR1 SGHVS and CDR2 FNYEAQ. CDR3 length: 15 amino acids. CDR3 in amino acids: CASSPTGRVSGELFF. As DNA, the CDR3 is TGTGCCAGCAGCCCCACGGGCAGGGTCTCCGGGGAGCTGTTTTTT.

This clonotype was seen more than once but under ten times. The gene calls are TRBV20-1 and TRBJ2-7, with D perhaps matching TRBD1 or TRBD2 (5 bases each). Germline V CDR1 and CDR2: DFQATT, SNEGSKA (reference sequence). Trimming removed 6 bases from V and 2 bases from J, with 17 bases in between. The CDR3 length is 14 residues. As DNA, the CDR3 is TGCAGTGCCATCTCCGGGACGGCGCCCTACGAGCAGTACTTC. It yields the protein CSAISGTAPYEQYF.

CDR3 nucleotide sequence: TGTGCCAGTTCGGAAGACAGGGGTGACACAGATACGCAGTATTTT. Translated, it gives CASSEDRGDTDTQYF. This rearrangement joins TRBV19 to TRBJ2-3; 8 bases are a match to TRBD1. CDR3 length: 15 residues. The V gene's germline CDR1 is LNHDA and CDR2 SQIVND (reference sequence). The ends lost 8 bases at V and 2 bases at J; junction bases unmatched: 9.

The V and J genes are TRBV24-1 and TRBJ2-1; the match to TRBD2 covers 14 bases. Germline V lookup: CDR1 KGHDR, CDR2 SFDVKD. CDR3 length: 17 amino acids. V dropped 0 bases and J dropped 9; count of bases not matched to a gene: 6. CDR3 sequence: CATSDLRPGLAGAEQFF. In nucleotides, the CDR3 is TGTGCCACCAGTGATTTGCGTCCGGGACTAGCGGGAGCTGAGCAGTTCTTC.

The table lists this clonotype with a few counts. The CDR3 here is CASSFNMGVRETQYF. CDR3 bases: TGTGCCAGCAGCTTTAATATGGGAGTGCGGGAGACCCAGTACTTC. J is TRBJ2-5 and V is TRBV7-2; tentatively, D is TRBD2 (5 bases). Trimming removed 3 bases from V and 5 bases from J, with 16 bases in between. The V gene's germline CDR1 is SGHTA and CDR2 FQGNSA. CDR3 length: 15 residues.

The V and J genes are TRBV12-3 or TRBV12-4 and TRBJ2-3, with a possible D match to TRBD1 (6 bases). Trimming removed 5 bases at V and 0 bases at J, with 21 bases between. The CDR3 totals 18 residues. The CDR3 region has the DNA TGTGCCAGCAGTGGCCCAAGGGGGTCGACCCCTAGCACAGATACGCAGTATTTT. Translated, it gives CASSGPRGSTPSTDTQYF.

In its sample, this clonotype was seen a few times. This chain connects TRBV7-9 to TRBJ1-5, with TRBD1 matching 9 bases. J gave up 7 bases and V 1 base, and 8 bases lay outside the gene matches. This CDR3 is built from 16 residues. Germline V CDR1 and CDR2: SEHNR, FQNEAQ (reference sequence). CDR3 residues: CASSLGQGDSGQPQHF. CDR3 bases: TGTGCCAGCAGCTTAGGACAGGGGGATAGCGGGCAGCCCCAGCATTTT.

The chain is built from TRBV27 and TRBJ2-3; D possibly corresponds to TRBD2 (6 bases). The CDR3 consists of 14 residues. Per the germline V gene, CDR1 is MNHEY and CDR2 is SMNVEV (reference sequence). V lost 6 bases to trimming and J lost 2 bases, with 12 bases between them. CDR3 sequence (DNA): TGTGCCAGCAGCCTGGACTACTCCACAGATACGCAGTATTTT. This sequence encodes CASSLDYSTDTQYF.